This T cell receptor beta chain was sequenced in a study of cytomegalovirus exposure and HLA in healthy donors. Study observations and caveats: Researchers reportedly found TCR beta sequences accurately predicted most subjects' HLA-A and HLA-B alleles. Altogether, more than 150 TCR beta chains were recorded as cytomegalovirus-associated. Near-uniform donor sequencing depth was presumed by presence/absence analyses.

Germline assignment: CDR1 SNHLY and CDR2 FYNNEI. The CDR3 has 17 amino acids. V was clipped by 1 base and J by 7 bases, with 23 bases between them. Vbeta (60) and Jbeta (13) primers were used in the PCR. The table came from immunoSEQ multiplex PCR; TCRdb's copy has only in-frame clones and leaves some out. In the table there are 65,000 or so clones, 62% of which are singletons. Details on this clone: The antigen is not known.

The sample taken for sequencing was PBMCs. J is TRBJ2-7 and V is TRBV2, with D possibly matching TRBD1 (5 bases). This clonotype was obtained from a man under 40 in good health and CMV-seronegative. CDR3 sequence (DNA): TGTGCCAGCAGTGAAGGTCGTGTCGCAGGGCTACGAAGGGAGCAGTACTTC. Its protein is CASSEGRVAGLRREQYF.